This paragraph reports one TCR beta chain. The antigen is undetermined. The CDR3 contains 14 residues. V dropped 3 bases and J dropped 3; count of bases not matched to a gene: 1. Germline assignment: CDR1 KGHSH and CDR2 LQKENI. The record originates from a study of cytomegalovirus exposure and HLA in healthy donors. Whole-study context: Tens of millions of unique TCRs, all from HLA-typed donors, were included in an early release of the data. Study-wide results and caveats: Relative to equally common others, HLA-associated TCR beta chains showed greater clonal expansion in a later analysis. In a later analysis, CMV-associated beta chains were mostly HLA-associated, it appeared.

PCR used 60 Vbeta primers and 13 Jbeta primers. Profiled with immunoSEQ multiplex PCR; TCRdb holds only in-frame clones, not every one. The sample data list tens of thousands of clones. This chain uses TRBV18 with TRBJ2-3; 9 bases align to TRBD1. Sequencing used PBMCs. The source is a man aged 18 to 29 in good health and CMV-seropositive. The DNA for the CDR3 is TGTGCCAGCTCACCGGACAGGGGAACAGATACGCAGTATTTT. Translation: CASSPDRGTDTQYF. Variable domain in full (rest from reference TRBV18 and TRBJ2-3): NAGVMQNPRHLVRRRGQEARLRCSPMKGHSHVYWYRQLPEEGLKFMVYLQKENIIDESGMPKERFSAEFPKEGPSILRIQQVVRGDSAAYFCASSPDRGTDTQYFGPGTRLTVL.